Each of the 10 T cell receptor beta chains below was sequenced from the same sample in a study of shared clonotypes between healthy human individuals. Profiled with immunoSEQ multiplex PCR; TCRdb holds only in-frame clones, not every one. This sample has under 600,000 clones, with about 75% found just once. Sequenced sample: PBMCs. The receptors were gathered from a middle-aged woman in good health. Some clones in this sample may be carry-over from other donors' samples.

The gene calls are TRBV5-1 and TRBJ1-1; 12 positions agree with TRBD1. V lost 4 bases and J lost 8; bases outside the gene matches: 9. CDR3 length: 15 residues. The germline V gene encodes CDR1 SGHRS and CDR2 YFSETQ. The CDR3 DNA reads as TGCGCCAGCAGCATACCGGGACAGGGGGCGGGAGAAGCTTTCTTT. Its protein is CASSIPGQGAGEAFF.

V usage is TRBV6-4 and J usage is TRBJ2-2, with 13 bases fitting TRBD2. The trim removed 0 bases at V and 3 bases at J, leaving 1 base unmatched. Germline CDR1 reads MRHNA; CDR2 reads SNTAGT. This CDR3 contains 17 residues. DNA of the CDR3: TGTGCCAGCAGTGACTCGACTAGCGGGAGGCACACCGGGGAGCTGTTTTTT. Translated: CASSDSTSGRHTGELFF.

This clone was recorded once. This chain joins TRBV7-8 and TRBJ1-1; maybe TRBD1 (6 bases). V shed 2 bases and J shed 1 base, with 17 bases lying between them. CDR1 is SGHVS and CDR2 is FQNEAQ in the germline V gene. CDR3 size: 17 residues. The CDR3 DNA follows: TGTGCCAGCAGCTTAATGGCAGGGGCGGTTGCGAACACTGAAGCTTTCTTT. The encoded protein is CASSLMAGAVANTEAFF.

The rearrangement joins TRBV5-1 to TRBJ1-3, with D unclear. The CDR3 sequence is 17 residues long. Germline assignment: CDR1 SGHRS and CDR2 YFSETQ. Between the trimmed V and J ends, which lost 0 bases and 0 bases, there was a span of 13 bases. CDR3 amino acids: CASSLGVARGSGNTIYF. The DNA for the CDR3 is TGCGCCAGCAGCTTGGGGGTGGCCCGAGGCTCTGGAAACACCATATATTTT.

The chain links TRBV7-9 to TRBJ2-1; 9 nucleotides agree with TRBD1. Germline values: CDR1 SEHNR, CDR2 FQNEAQ (reference sequence). The CDR3 spans 14 residues. Trimming took 3 bases from V and 7 from J; bases not matched to a gene: 4. CDR3 DNA: TGTGCCAGCAGCTTCGACAGGGGGTCAAATGAGCAGTTCTTC. It is translated as CASSFDRGSNEQFF. Complete variable domain (other parts from reference TRBV7-9 and TRBJ2-1): DTGVSQNPRHKITKRGQNVTFRCDPISEHNRLYWYRQTLGQGPEFLTYFQNEAQLEKSRLLSDRFSAERPKGSFSTLEIQRTEQGDSAMYLCASSFDRGSNEQFFGPGTRLTVL.

The V call is TRBV30, the J call TRBJ1-5; the D gene is possibly TRBD1 (5 bases). Germline CDR1 GTSNPN, CDR2 SVGIG (reference sequence). V lost 2 bases and J lost 2, with 10 bases in between. The CDR3 length is 14 residues. The CDR3 region is CAWSSGVGNQPQHF. The CDR3 DNA sequence: TGTGCCTGGAGTTCGGGGGTTGGCAATCAGCCCCAGCATTTT.

With regard to this clone: The junction departs from germline at one end; a sequencing error may be responsible. Other DNA sequences in the sample encode the same CDR3. The V call is TRBV7-7, the J call TRBJ2-7, with 8 bases fitting TRBD2. The CDR3 extends over 18 amino acids. CDR1 SSHAT and CDR2 FNYEAQ come from the germline V gene (reference sequence). CDR3 amino acids: CASSLTKREQVLPYEQYF. The CDR3 DNA follows: TGTGCTAGCAGCTTAACTAAGCGGGAGCAAGTACTTCCCTACGAGCAGTACTTC.

The J gene is TRBJ2-3, the V gene TRBV9; D is tentatively TRBD1 or TRBD2 (5 bases each). The V gene's germline CDR1 is SGDLS and CDR2 YYNGEE. The CDR3 runs to 10 residues. The V gene lost 6 bases and the J gene lost 13 bases, with 12 bases spanning the gap. DNA for the CDR3: TGTGCCAGCAACCGGGACGGAAAGTATTTT. This encodes CASNRDGKYF.

CDR3 residues: CASSVATGDYNEQFF. The CDR3 coding sequence is TGTGCCAGCAGCGTCGCTACAGGGGACTACAATGAGCAGTTCTTC. J is TRBJ2-1 and V is TRBV11-2, with 7 bases aligning to TRBD1. CDR1 is SGHAT and CDR2 is FQNNGV in the germline V gene. The CDR3 spans 15 residues. With V trimmed by 5 bases and J by 3 bases, 7 bases remained unmatched.

The V gene is TRBV4-2, the J gene TRBJ2-3, with D possibly being TRBD2 (5 bases). The CDR3 contains 14 residues. Per the germline V gene, CDR1 is LGHNA and CDR2 is YNFKEQ. Trimming stripped 5 bases from V and 2 bases from J, with 11 bases between. CDR3 nucleotides: TGTGCCAGCAGCAGACTACAGCACACAGATACGCAGTATTTT. It specifies CASSRLQHTDTQYF.